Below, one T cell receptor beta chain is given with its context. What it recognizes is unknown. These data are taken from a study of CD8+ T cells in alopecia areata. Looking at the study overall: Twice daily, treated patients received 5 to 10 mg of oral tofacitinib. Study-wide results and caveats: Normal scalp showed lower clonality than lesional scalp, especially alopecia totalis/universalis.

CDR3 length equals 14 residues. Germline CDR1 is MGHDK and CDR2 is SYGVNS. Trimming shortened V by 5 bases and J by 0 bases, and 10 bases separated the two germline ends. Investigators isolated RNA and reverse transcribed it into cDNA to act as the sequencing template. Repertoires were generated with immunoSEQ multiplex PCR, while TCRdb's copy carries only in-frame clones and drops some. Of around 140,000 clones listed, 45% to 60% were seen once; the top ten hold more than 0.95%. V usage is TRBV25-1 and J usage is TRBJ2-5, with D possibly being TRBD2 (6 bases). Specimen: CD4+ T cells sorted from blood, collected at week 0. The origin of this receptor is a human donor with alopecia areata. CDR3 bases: TGTGCCAGCAGTAGGCCGGGAGACCAAGAGACCCAGTACTTC. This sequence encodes CASSRPGDQETQYF.